The T cell receptor (beta chain) described here comes from a study of siplizumab effects on memory and regulatory T cells. Profiled with immunoSEQ multiplex PCR; TCRdb holds only in-frame clones, not every one. The table includes 110,000 or so clones, around 95% detected once. Germline CDR1 SGHRS, CDR2 YFSETQ. The CDR3 runs 16 residues. V dropped 4 bases and J dropped 8; count of bases not matched to a gene: 15. This chain uses TRBV5-1 with TRBJ2-1; 7 bases fit TRBD2. This receptor was taken from a human donor in good health. The sample consisted of non-Treg CD4+ T cells sorted from blood. The CDR3 spells CASSREGRRGIDEQFF. CDR3 coding DNA: TGCGCCAGCAGCAGGGAGGGGCGGCGCGGGATTGATGAGCAGTTCTTC.